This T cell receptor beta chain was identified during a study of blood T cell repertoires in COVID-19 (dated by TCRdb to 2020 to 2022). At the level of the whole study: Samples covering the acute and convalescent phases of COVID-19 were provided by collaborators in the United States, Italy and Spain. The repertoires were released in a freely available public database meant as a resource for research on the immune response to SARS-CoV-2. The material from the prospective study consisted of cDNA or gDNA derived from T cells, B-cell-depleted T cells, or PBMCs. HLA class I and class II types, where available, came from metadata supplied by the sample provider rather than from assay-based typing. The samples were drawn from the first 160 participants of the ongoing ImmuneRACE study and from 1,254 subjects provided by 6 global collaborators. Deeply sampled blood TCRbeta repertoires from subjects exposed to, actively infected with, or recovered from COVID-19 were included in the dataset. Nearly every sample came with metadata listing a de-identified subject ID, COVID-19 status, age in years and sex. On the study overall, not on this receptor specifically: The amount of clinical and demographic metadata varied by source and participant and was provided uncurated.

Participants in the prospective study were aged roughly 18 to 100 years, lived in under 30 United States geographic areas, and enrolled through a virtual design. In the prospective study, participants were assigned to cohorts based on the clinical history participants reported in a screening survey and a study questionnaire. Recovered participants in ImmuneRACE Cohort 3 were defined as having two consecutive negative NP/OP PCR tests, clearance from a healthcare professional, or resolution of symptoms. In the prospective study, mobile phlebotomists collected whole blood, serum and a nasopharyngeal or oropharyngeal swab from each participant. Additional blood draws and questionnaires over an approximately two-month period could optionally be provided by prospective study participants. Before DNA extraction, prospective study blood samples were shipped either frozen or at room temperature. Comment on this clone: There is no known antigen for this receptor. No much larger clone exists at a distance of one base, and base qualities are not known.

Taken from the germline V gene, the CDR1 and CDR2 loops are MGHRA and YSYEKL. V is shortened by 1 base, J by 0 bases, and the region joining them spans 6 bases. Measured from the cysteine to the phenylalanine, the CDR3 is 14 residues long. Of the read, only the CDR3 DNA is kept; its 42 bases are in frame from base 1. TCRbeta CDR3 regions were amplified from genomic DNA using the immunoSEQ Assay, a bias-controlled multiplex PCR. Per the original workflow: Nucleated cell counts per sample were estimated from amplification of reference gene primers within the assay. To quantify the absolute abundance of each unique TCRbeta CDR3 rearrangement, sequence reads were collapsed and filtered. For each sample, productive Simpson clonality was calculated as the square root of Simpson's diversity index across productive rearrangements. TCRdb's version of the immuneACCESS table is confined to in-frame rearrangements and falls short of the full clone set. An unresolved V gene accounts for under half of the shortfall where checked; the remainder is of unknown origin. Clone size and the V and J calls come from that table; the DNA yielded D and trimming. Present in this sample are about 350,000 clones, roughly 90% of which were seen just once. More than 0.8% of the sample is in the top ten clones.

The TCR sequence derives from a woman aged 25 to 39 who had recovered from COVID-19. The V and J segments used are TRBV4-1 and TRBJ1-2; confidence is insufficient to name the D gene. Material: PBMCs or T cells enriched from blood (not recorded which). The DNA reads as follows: TGCGCCAGCAGCCAAGCGTCAGCTAACTATGGCTACACCTTC. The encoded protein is CASSQASANYGYTF.